A selection of T cell receptor beta chains follows, all from one sample in a study of T cell responses to AZD1222 COVID-19 vaccine. Produced via immunoSEQ multiplex PCR; TCRdb's table is partial and in-frame only. The sample includes fewer than 150,000 clones, under 85% seen only once; the top ten take less than 8%. The sequencing used peripheral blood, collected on day 0 of AZD1222 vaccination. Receptors were obtained from an adult in good health. CDR3s include the opening cysteine and the closing phenylalanine or tryptophan.

cdr3_aa: CSAYRGDEHF; j_call: TRBJ1-5; v_call: TRBV20-1
cdr3_aa: CASSLSMGNQPQHF; j_call: TRBJ1-5; v_call: TRBV7-9
cdr3_aa: CASSINQGISNQPQHF; j_call: TRBJ1-5; v_call: TRBV19
cdr3_aa: CASSERVGQTEAFF; j_call: TRBJ1-1; v_call: TRBV6-1
cdr3_aa: CASTVSSSTGIYGYTF; j_call: TRBJ1-2; v_call: TRBV19
cdr3_aa: CASSEAKVRAFF; j_call: TRBJ1-1; v_call: TRBV6-1
cdr3_aa: CASSLYSGGNTIYF; j_call: TRBJ1-3; v_call: TRBV28
cdr3_aa: CATGTAGELFF; j_call: TRBJ2-2; v_call: TRBV19
cdr3_aa: CASGLVMGQGNYGYTF; j_call: TRBJ1-2; v_call: TRBV12-5
cdr3_aa: CASRVMGHQPQHF; j_call: TRBJ1-5; v_call: TRBV28
cdr3_aa: CASSLKPQGTQYF; j_call: TRBJ2-5; v_call: TRBV27
cdr3_aa: CASSLDSSNYGYTF; j_call: TRBJ1-2; v_call: TRBV5-6
cdr3_aa: CASSPLAGAVDEQYF; j_call: TRBJ2-7; v_call: TRBV6-5
cdr3_aa: CASSLTRDTQYF; j_call: TRBJ2-3; v_call: TRBV5-4